This T cell receptor beta chain was obtained from a study of T cells in narcolepsy. The CDR3 has 12 amino acids. The V and J ends lost 4 bases and 4 bases respectively, with 9 bases between them. The germline V gene encodes CDR1 SGHNT and CDR2 YYREEE (reference sequence). Clones were read by immunoSEQ multiplex PCR, and TCRdb kept only the in-frame ones, dropping some. This repertoire shows about 36,000 clones, 81% found once; its top ten account for roughly 2.5%. This clone was counted between two and nine times. The V and J genes are TRBV5-4 and TRBJ2-7; tentatively, D is TRBD1 (6 bases). Sequenced input: memory (CD45RA-) CD4+ T cells from blood. The TCR was taken from a human donor in good health. The CDR3 DNA is TGTGCCAGCAGCCTGGACAGATACGAGCAGTACTTC. Encoded protein: CASSLDRYEQYF.